These 21 T cell receptor beta chains originate from one sample sequenced in a study of neurological immune-mediated disorders. TCRdb used MiXCR to reprocess the 5' RACE reads, holding one entry per CDR3 protein. In the table there are over 70,000 distinct CDR3 sequences, 9.5% to 13% of which are singletons. Time point: longitudinal time-point 1 (baseline). Source material: PBMCs. The source is a man between 25 and 39 years old in good health.

In this sample, this clonotype turned up many times. The gene calls are TRBV6-2 or TRBV6-3 and TRBJ2-3; D may be TRBD1 (5 bases). The germline V gene has CDR1 MNHEY and CDR2 SVGEGT. V gave up 5 bases and J gave up 5 bases, with 14 bases separating them. This CDR3 is built from 14 residues. CDR3 loop: CASSRITREDTQYF. The CDR3 DNA is TGTGCCAGCAGTCGCATCACCAGGGAAGATACGCAGTATTTT.

This clonotype was seen at least ten times. This rearrangement joins TRBV28 to TRBJ2-1; D is unresolved. Germline V gives CDR1 MDHEN, CDR2 SYDVKM. The CDR3 consists of 14 residues. V was cut by 2 bases and J by 5 bases, with 10 bases left in between. The CDR3 DNA is TGTGCCAGCAGTTTACCTAGGGTAGACAATGAGCAGTTCTTC. It translates to CASSLPRVDNEQFF.

This clonotype was counted at least ten times. This chain joins TRBV24-1 and TRBJ2-3, with 7 positions matching TRBD1. Germline values: CDR1 KGHDR, CDR2 SFDVKD. V shed 6 bases and J 3 bases; nucleotides not matched to a gene: 5. This CDR3 comprises 14 residues. This CDR3 reads CATSRDRPTDTQYF. The DNA of the CDR3 is TGTGCCACCAGTCGGGACAGACCGACAGATACGCAGTATTTT.

This clonotype was seen at least ten times. The chain has TRBV27 and TRBJ2-1, with TRBD1 identical over 7 bases. Germline trimming cut 5 bases from V and 0 bases from J; bases unmatched to any gene: 10. The CDR3 length is 17 residues. Germline values: CDR1 MNHEY, CDR2 SMNVEV (reference sequence). CDR3 region: CASSPQGQRSSYNEQFF. The CDR3 DNA reads as TGTGCCAGCAGTCCTCAGGGACAGAGATCCTCCTACAATGAGCAGTTCTTC.

This clonotype was recorded many times. The rearrangement joins TRBV14 to TRBJ2-1; 10 bases map to TRBD2. Germline CDR1 reads SGHDN; CDR2 reads FVKESK. The CDR3 runs 15 residues. V was clipped by 0 bases and J by 12 bases; unmatched bases: 8. CDR3 sequence reads: CASSQDVAGGPLQFF. The CDR3 bases are TGTGCCAGCAGCCAAGATGTAGCGGGAGGACCCTTGCAGTTCTTC.

This clonotype was counted at least ten times. The chain links TRBV5-6 to TRBJ2-3; possibly TRBD1 for D (6 bases). Trimming took 0 bases from V and 2 from J, leaving 10 bases between them. Germline CDR1 is SGHDT and CDR2 is YYEEEE. The CDR3 contains 15 residues. CDR3 coding DNA: TGTGCCAGCAGCTTGGATGGGGGCTACACAGATACGCAGTATTTT. It is translated as CASSLDGGYTDTQYF. Supplemented by reference TRBV5-6 and TRBJ2-3, the full variable domain reads DAGVTQSPTHLIKTRGQQVTLRCSPKSGHDTVSWYQQALGQGPQFIFQYYEEEERQRGNFPDRFSGHQFPNYSSELNVNALLLGDSALYLCASSLDGGYTDTQYFGPGTRLTVL.

This clonotype was recorded at least ten times. The gene calls are TRBV12-3 or TRBV12-4 and TRBJ1-1; weak D call: TRBD1 (5 bases). Trimming cost V 5 bases and J 3 bases, with 13 bases left between them. There are 14 residues in the CDR3. The CDR3, as DNA: TGTGCCAGCAGTCCCCGGACAAGCGACACTGAAGCTTTCTTT. It specifies CASSPRTSDTEAFF.

This clonotype was recorded at least ten times. CDR3 sequence (DNA): TGTGCCACCAGGGAGACGGGAACCACAGATACGCAGTATTTT. This codes for CATRETGTTDTQYF. The V gene is TRBV24-1, the J gene TRBJ2-3, with D perhaps matching TRBD2 (5 bases). The V and J ends lost 7 bases and 2 bases respectively, with 12 bases between them. Germline assignment: CDR1 KGHDR and CDR2 SFDVKD. The CDR3 spans 14 residues.

This clonotype was counted a few times. The chain carries TRBV28 and TRBJ2-1; maybe TRBD2 (6 bases). CDR1 is MDHEN, CDR2 SYDVKM, per germline. The CDR3 totals 15 residues. V dropped 2 bases and J dropped 2 bases, with 10 bases sitting between them. CDR3 sequence: CASSLMGGAYNEQFF. The DNA for the CDR3 is TGTGCCAGCAGTTTAATGGGGGGAGCCTACAATGAGCAGTTCTTC.

This clonotype was counted many times. V and J are TRBV6-1 and TRBJ2-2; D remains unclear. Trimming removed 7 bases at V and 4 bases at J, with 13 bases between. Germline V CDR1 and CDR2: MNHNS, SASEGT. The CDR3 sequence is 14 residues long. The CDR3 loop is CASMVGYTTGELFF. The CDR3 DNA is TGTGCCAGCATGGTCGGTTATACCACCGGGGAGCTGTTTTTT.

This clonotype was counted at least ten times. The chain employs TRBV5-4 and TRBJ2-2; tentatively, D is TRBD1 (5 bases). V was clipped by 1 base and J by 4 bases, with 11 bases between them. From germline, CDR1 is SGHNT and CDR2 YYREEE (reference sequence). This CDR3 has 15 amino acids. The CDR3 bases are TGTGCCAGCAGCTTGTTTCAGGGCGGCACCGGGGAGCTGTTTTTT. Translated, it gives CASSLFQGGTGELFF. Full variable domain (rest looked up from reference TRBV5-4 and TRBJ2-2): ETGVTQSPTHLIKTRGQQVTLRCSSQSGHNTVSWYQQALGQGPQFIFQYYREEENGRGNFPPRFSGLQFPNYSSELNVNALELDDSALYLCASSLFQGGTGELFFGEGSRLTVL.

This clonotype has ten or more counts. The chain recombines TRBV3-1 with TRBJ2-7; 8 bases are shared with TRBD2. The junction had 3 bases not matched to a gene; V was cut back by 5 bases and J by 0 bases. Germline CDR1 reads LGHDT; CDR2 reads YNNKEL (reference sequence). The CDR3 loop spans 14 amino acids. CDR3 sequence reads: CASSKAGDSYEQYF. The CDR3 nucleotides are TGTGCCAGCAGCAAAGCGGGGGACTCCTACGAGCAGTACTTC.

V gene TRBV5-6 combines with J gene TRBJ2-7; 13 bases match TRBD2. The CDR3 has 16 residues. CDR1 is SGHDT, CDR2 YYEEEE, per germline. The V segment lost 4 bases and the J segment 4 bases; nucleotides outside the gene matches: 8. The CDR3 sequence: CASSLGTSGNVYEQYF. The CDR3 nucleotides are TGTGCCAGCAGCCTCGGGACTAGCGGGAACGTTTACGAGCAGTACTTC.

This clonotype was observed at least ten times. The chain carries TRBV6-2 or TRBV6-3 and TRBJ2-5, with TRBD2 as a possible D gene (6 bases). CDR3 length: 15 amino acids. Trimming removed 2 bases at V and 2 bases at J, with 12 bases between. Germline V lookup: CDR1 MNHEY, CDR2 SVGEGT. CDR3 region: CASSYVGGPQETQYF. CDR3 coding DNA: TGTGCCAGCAGTTACGTGGGAGGCCCTCAAGAGACCCAGTACTTC.

This clonotype has ten or more counts. The chain combines TRBV12-3 or TRBV12-4 with TRBJ2-7; 11 bases fit TRBD1. The CDR3 runs to 14 residues. V lost 6 bases to trimming and J lost 6 bases; unmatched junction nucleotides: 7. CDR3 residues: CASRWTGGKSEQYF. In DNA form, the CDR3 reads TGTGCCAGCAGATGGACAGGGGGCAAGTCCGAGCAGTACTTC.

In its sample, this clonotype was seen many times. The J gene is TRBJ2-2, the V gene TRBV5-1; D remains ambiguous. The germline V and J ends were trimmed by 3 bases and 4 bases, with 13 bases remaining between them. The CDR3 is made up of 15 amino acids. In germline, CDR1 is SGHRS, CDR2 YFSETQ. The DNA for the CDR3 is TGCGCCAGCAGCTCCACGGATGGGTTCACCGGGGAGCTGTTTTTT. This gives the protein CASSSTDGFTGELFF.

This clonotype has ten or more counts. The gene calls are TRBV7-3 and TRBJ2-5, with 8 bases aligning to TRBD2. CDR3 length: 15 amino acids. Trimming took 8 bases from V and 5 from J; bases not matched to a gene: 13. Germline CDR1 SGHTA, CDR2 FQGTGA. The CDR3 region has the DNA TGTGCCAGCCCTGTCACTACTAGCGGCGGCGAGACCCAGTACTTC. Translated, it gives CASPVTTSGGETQYF.

This clonotype has ten or more counts. Written as DNA, the CDR3 is TGTGCCACCAGTGATCCATACCGACAGGAGACCCAGTACTTC. Amino acids: CATSDPYRQETQYF. The V and J genes are TRBV24-1 and TRBJ2-5; TRBD1 might be the D (5 bases). This CDR3 has 14 amino acids. Trimming took off 3 bases at V and 5 bases at J, with 12 bases between the two ends. Germline CDR1 is KGHDR and CDR2 is SFDVKD.

This chain uses TRBV20-1 with TRBJ2-5; D is unclear. Germline CDR1 and CDR2: DFQATT and SNEGSKA (reference sequence). This CDR3 is built from 13 residues. The ends were cut back, 6 bases at V and 3 bases at J, with 14 bases in the middle. DNA of the CDR3: TGCAGTGCCCCGCTCCTTACGGAAGAGACCCAGTACTTC. Translation: CSAPLLTEETQYF.

This clonotype was counted at least ten times. The chain recombines TRBV20-1 with TRBJ1-6, with D perhaps matching TRBD1 (5 bases). The ends were cut back, 3 bases at V and 9 bases at J, with 15 bases in the middle. Germline CDR1 reads DFQATT; CDR2 reads SNEGSKA (reference sequence). The CDR3 is 14 amino acids. The CDR3 DNA sequence: TGCAGTGCTAGCGCGGGGCGCGGGAGTTCACCCCTCCACTTT. Translating gives CSASAGRGSSPLHF.

This clonotype has ten or more counts. The V call is TRBV27, the J call TRBJ2-7; TRBD1 matches at 7 bases. CDR1 is MNHEY and CDR2 is SMNVEV in the germline V gene (reference sequence). J lost 3 bases, V lost 6 bases, and 11 bases had no gene match. The CDR3 spans 15 residues. The CDR3 nucleotides are TGTGCCAGCAGAGTTACTCCGGGACAGATCTACGAGCAGTACTTC. This codes for CASRVTPGQIYEQYF.